These 4 T cell receptor beta chains came from one sample sequenced in a study of blood T cell repertoires in COVID-19. Repertoires were generated with immunoSEQ multiplex PCR, while TCRdb's copy carries only in-frame clones and drops some. In the table there are fewer than 350,000 clones, 85% of which are singletons. The source material was PBMCs or T cells enriched from blood (not recorded which). The receptors derive from a woman between 50 and 59 years old who had recovered from COVID-19.

The chain has TRBV19 and TRBJ1-1; 8 positions match TRBD1. With 2 bases clipped from V and 4 bases from J, the junction kept 3 bases outside the gene matches. The CDR3 spans 14 residues. Germline CDR1 and CDR2: LNHDA and SQIVND (reference sequence). Here the CDR3 DNA reads TGTGCCAGTAGTATATCGACAGGGGCCACTGAAGCTTTCTTT. Amino acids: CASSISTGATEAFF.

This sequence joins TRBV12-3 or TRBV12-4 and TRBJ1-6; D ambiguous. The CDR3 contains 12 residues. The V end lost 8 bases, the J end lost 5 bases, and 7 bases lay between the germline ends. CDR3 region: CASSGNNSPLHF. In DNA, the CDR3 is TGTGCCAGCTCGGGGAATAATTCACCCCTCCACTTT.

This chain joins TRBV6-4 and TRBJ1-1; 9 bases align to TRBD1. Germline loops: CDR1 MRHNA, CDR2 SNTAGT. The V and J ends lost 4 bases and 5 bases, in that order; junction bases with no gene match: 2. This CDR3 contains 13 residues. This chain's CDR3 is CASSADRGTEAFF. The CDR3 DNA is TGTGCCAGCAGTGCGGACAGGGGAACTGAAGCTTTCTTT.

V is TRBV28 and J is TRBJ2-5, with 7 nucleotides matching TRBD2. The CDR3 extends over 15 amino acids. Germline CDR1 reads MDHEN; CDR2 reads SYDVKM. Trimming cost V 6 bases and J 5 bases; bases outside gene matches: 12. This CDR3 is CASRWAGGRRETQYF. The CDR3 DNA is TGTGCCAGCAGGTGGGCCGGGGGGAGACGGGAGACCCAGTACTTC.